Shown below are 14 T cell receptor beta chains from a single sample sequenced in a study of blood T cell repertoires in COVID-19. Clones were read by immunoSEQ multiplex PCR, and TCRdb kept only the in-frame ones, dropping some. The sample yields about 190,000 clones, about 88% seen once. Sequencing used PBMCs or T cells enriched from blood (not recorded which). The receptors derive from a woman in her 40s in a cohort exposed to, infected with or recovered from COVID-19 (not recorded which).

V and J are TRBV28 and TRBJ1-5; 7 nucleotides align to TRBD1. V trimming: 5 bases; J trimming: 0 bases; junction bases outside the gene matches: 13. CDR3 length equals 18 residues. Germline CDR1 is MDHEN and CDR2 is SYDVKM. Here the CDR3 DNA reads TGTGCCAGCAGTCTCGAACGGGACAGCCAGAATAGCAATCAGCCCCAGCATTTT. This encodes CASSLERDSQNSNQPQHF.

V and J are TRBV7-8 and TRBJ1-3, with 9 bases that match TRBD1. V was pared by 5 bases and J by 1 base, with 6 bases of the junction left unmatched. Germline values: CDR1 SGHVS, CDR2 FQNEAQ. The CDR3 totals 16 residues. DNA for the CDR3: TGTGCCAGCAGCGCCGGGACAGGGACTTCTGGAAACACCATATATTTT. Amino acid sequence: CASSAGTGTSGNTIYF.

DNA for the CDR3: TGTGCCAGCAGCTTTAGACAGGGGCCTGCAACTAATGAAAAACTGTTTTTT. Amino acids: CASSFRQGPATNEKLFF. This chain joins TRBV7-7 and TRBJ1-4, with 8 nucleotides matching TRBD1. CDR1 is SSHAT, CDR2 FNYEAQ, per germline (reference sequence). The V segment lost 3 bases and the J segment 0 bases; nucleotides outside the gene matches: 6. There are 17 residues in the CDR3.

The rearrangement links TRBV7-9 to TRBJ1-1; D gene unclear. V gave up 3 bases and J gave up 6 bases, with 8 bases separating them. This CDR3 spans 12 amino acids. Germline V CDR1 and CDR2: SEHNR, FQNEAQ (reference sequence). CDR3 protein: CASSFLQPEAFF. The CDR3 nucleotides read TGTGCCAGCAGCTTCCTACAGCCTGAAGCTTTCTTT.

This clone has only a few counts. The chain recombines TRBV2 with TRBJ1-5, with TRBD1 as a possible D gene (5 bases). V lost 5 bases and J lost 3, with 11 bases in between. CDR3 length equals 14 residues. Germline V gene lookup returns CDR1 SNHLY and CDR2 FYNNEI. Written as DNA, the CDR3 is TGTGCCAGCAGTTGGCAGGGTGACAATCAGCCCCAGCATTTT. It encodes CASSWQGDNQPQHF. Looking up the rest from reference TRBV2 and TRBJ1-5 gives the full variable domain: EPEVTQTPSHQVTQMGQEVILRCVPISNHLYFYWYRQILGQKVEFLVSFYNNEISEKSEIFDDQFSVERPDGSNFTLKIRSTKLEDSAMYFCASSWQGDNQPQHFGDGTRLSIL.

This clone came up once. The chain is built from TRBV10-2 and TRBJ2-1; 7 bases fit TRBD1. The germline V gene has CDR1 WSHSY and CDR2 SAAADI. The trim removed 5 bases at V and 6 bases at J, leaving 13 bases unmatched. CDR3 length equals 16 residues. CDR3: CASSPPGQPLVNEQFF. The CDR3, as DNA: TGCGCCAGCAGTCCGCCGGGACAGCCTTTGGTCAATGAGCAGTTCTTC.

The rearrangement joins TRBV10-3 to TRBJ2-3; TRBD2 matches 7 bases. The J segment lost 7 bases and the V segment lost 6 bases, leaving 13 bases of the junction unmatched. The V gene's germline CDR1 is ENHRY and CDR2 SYGVKD. This CDR3 comprises 15 residues. CDR3 DNA: TGTGCCATCAGCCCTCCGGGGACTAACGTGAATACGCAGTATTTT. As protein: CAISPPGTNVNTQYF.

The chain couples TRBV9 to TRBJ1-3, with D tentatively TRBD1 (5 bases). The CDR3 is 15 amino acids. The V end was cut by 2 bases, the J end by 0 bases, with 9 bases between. Germline CDR1 is SGDLS and CDR2 is YYNGEE. The CDR3: CASSVDGGSGNTIYF. The CDR3 bases are TGTGCCAGCAGCGTCGACGGGGGCTCTGGAAACACCATATATTTT.

The chain has TRBV19 and TRBJ1-2; D gene unclear. The germline CDR1 and CDR2 sequences are LNHDA and SQIVND (reference sequence). The CDR3 covers 12 residues. V lost 1 base and J 8 bases, leaving 8 bases between the germline ends. CDR3 nucleotides: TGTGCCAGTAGTATAGGAGAGTGGGGCTACACCTTC. As protein: CASSIGEWGYTF. The full variable domain, in which reference TRBV19 and TRBJ1-2 provide the parts outside the CDR3, is DGGITQSPKYLFRKEGQNVTLSCEQNLNHDAMYWYRQDPGQGLRLIYYSQIVNDFQKGDIAEGYSVSREKKESFPLTVTSAQKNPTAFYLCASSIGEWGYTFGSGTRLTVV.

This clone has a single count. The V gene is TRBV4-1, the J gene TRBJ1-5, with 7 bases identical to TRBD1. V lost 1 base and J lost 7; bases outside the gene matches: 1. The CDR3 has 13 residues. CDR1 and CDR2 (germline): MGHRA, YSYEKL. The CDR3 sequence: CASSQGQGQPQHF. As DNA, the CDR3 is TGCGCCAGCAGCCAAGGACAGGGCCAGCCCCAGCATTTT.

The rearrangement joins TRBV19 to TRBJ2-2; D is perhaps TRBD1 (6 bases). CDR1 and CDR2 from the germline V gene are LNHDA and SQIVND (reference sequence). This CDR3 has 14 residues. V lost 6 bases and J 2 bases, leaving 10 bases between the germline ends. The DNA of the CDR3 is TGTGCCAGTAGAGAGGACAGAAACACCGGGGAGCTGTTTTTT. It translates to CASREDRNTGELFF.

V gene TRBV9 combines with J gene TRBJ2-1, with 8 bases matching TRBD2. Germline assignment: CDR1 SGDLS and CDR2 YYNGEE. The V and J ends lost 3 bases and 0 bases, in that order; junction bases with no gene match: 2. The CDR3 runs 15 residues. The CDR3 DNA is TGTGCCAGCAGCGGTGGACTAGCCTCCTACAATGAGCAGTTCTTC. Protein sequence: CASSGGLASYNEQFF.

This clone was counted a single time. The chain joins TRBV2 to TRBJ1-2; D uncertain. The CDR3 runs 12 residues. V lost 7 bases and J 2 bases, leaving 8 bases between the germline ends. CDR1 and CDR2 from the germline V gene are SNHLY and FYNNEI. This CDR3 reads CASTRRNYGYTF. CDR3 nucleotides: TGTGCCAGCACCCGCAGGAACTATGGCTACACCTTC. Full variable domain (outside the CDR3, taken from reference TRBV2 and TRBJ1-2): EPEVTQTPSHQVTQMGQEVILRCVPISNHLYFYWYRQILGQKVEFLVSFYNNEISEKSEIFDDQFSVERPDGSNFTLKIRSTKLEDSAMYFCASTRRNYGYTFGSGTRLTVV.

The V and J genes are TRBV11-2 and TRBJ1-4; D is ambiguous. V was cut by 2 bases and J by 5 bases, with 9 bases left in between. This CDR3 has 14 amino acids. Germline CDR1 reads SGHAT; CDR2 reads FQNNGV. CDR3 DNA: TGTGCCAGCAGCTTAAGCAGGAGGAATGAAAAACTGTTTTTT. Its translation: CASSLSRRNEKLFF.